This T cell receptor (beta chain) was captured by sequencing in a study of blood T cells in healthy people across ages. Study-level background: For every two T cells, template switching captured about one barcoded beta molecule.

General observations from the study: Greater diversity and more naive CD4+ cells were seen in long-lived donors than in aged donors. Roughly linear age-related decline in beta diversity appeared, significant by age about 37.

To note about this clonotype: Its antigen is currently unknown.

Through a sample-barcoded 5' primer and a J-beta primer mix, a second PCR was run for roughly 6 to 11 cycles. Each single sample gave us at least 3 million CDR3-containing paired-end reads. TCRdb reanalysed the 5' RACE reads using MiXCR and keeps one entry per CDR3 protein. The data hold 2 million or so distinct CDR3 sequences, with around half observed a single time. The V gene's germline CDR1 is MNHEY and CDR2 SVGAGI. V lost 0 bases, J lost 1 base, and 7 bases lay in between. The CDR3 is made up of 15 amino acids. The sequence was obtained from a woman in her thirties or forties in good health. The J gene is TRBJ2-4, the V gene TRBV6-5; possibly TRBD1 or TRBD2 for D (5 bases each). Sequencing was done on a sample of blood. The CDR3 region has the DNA TGTGCCAGCAGTTACTCTGGGGGTGCCAAAAACATTCAGTACTTC. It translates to CASSYSGGAKNIQYF.